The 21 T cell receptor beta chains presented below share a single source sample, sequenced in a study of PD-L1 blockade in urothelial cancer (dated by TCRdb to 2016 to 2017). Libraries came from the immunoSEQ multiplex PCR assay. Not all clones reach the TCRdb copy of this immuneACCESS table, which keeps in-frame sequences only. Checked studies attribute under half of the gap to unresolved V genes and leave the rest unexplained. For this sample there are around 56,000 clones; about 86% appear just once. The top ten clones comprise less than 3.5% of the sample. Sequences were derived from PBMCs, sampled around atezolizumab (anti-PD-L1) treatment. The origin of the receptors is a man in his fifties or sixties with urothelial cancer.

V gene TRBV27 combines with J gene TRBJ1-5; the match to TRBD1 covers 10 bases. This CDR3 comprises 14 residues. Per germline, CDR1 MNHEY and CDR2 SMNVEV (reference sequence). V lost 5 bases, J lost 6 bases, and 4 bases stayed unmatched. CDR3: CASSQDRGVQPQHF. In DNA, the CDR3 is TGTGCCAGCAGTCAGGACAGGGGGGTTCAGCCCCAGCATTTT.

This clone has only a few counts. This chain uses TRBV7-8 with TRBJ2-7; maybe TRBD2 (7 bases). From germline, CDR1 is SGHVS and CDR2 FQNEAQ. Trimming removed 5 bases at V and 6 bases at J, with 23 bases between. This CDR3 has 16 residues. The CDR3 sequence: CASSPGAGAGGGEQYF. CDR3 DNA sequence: TGTGCCAGCAGCCCGGGGGCGGGGGCTGGAGGCGGCGAGCAGTACTTC.

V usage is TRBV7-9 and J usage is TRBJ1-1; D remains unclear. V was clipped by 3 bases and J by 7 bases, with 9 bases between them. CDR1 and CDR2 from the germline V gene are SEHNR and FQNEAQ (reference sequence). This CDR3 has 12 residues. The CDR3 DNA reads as TGTGCCAGCAGCTTGAAGCTCGATGAAGCTTTCTTT. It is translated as CASSLKLDEAFF.

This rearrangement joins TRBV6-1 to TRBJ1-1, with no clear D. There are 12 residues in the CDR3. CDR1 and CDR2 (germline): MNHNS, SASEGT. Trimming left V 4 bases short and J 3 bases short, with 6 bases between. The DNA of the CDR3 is TGTGCCAGCAGTGGGCAGTACACTGAAGCTTTCTTT. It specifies CASSGQYTEAFF.

For the CDR3, the DNA is TGTGCCAGCTCACTAGTGACAGGCGCAGATACGCAGTATTTT. This translates into CASSLVTGADTQYF. This rearrangement joins TRBV18 to TRBJ2-3; D perhaps matches TRBD1 (6 bases). CDR1 and CDR2 (germline): KGHSH, LQKENI. Trimming took off 4 bases at V and 4 bases at J, with 12 bases between the two ends. This CDR3 region has 14 residues.

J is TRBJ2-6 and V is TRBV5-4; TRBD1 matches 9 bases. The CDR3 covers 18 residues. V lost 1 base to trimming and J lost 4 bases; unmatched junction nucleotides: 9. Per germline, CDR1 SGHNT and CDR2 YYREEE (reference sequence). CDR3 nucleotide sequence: TGTGCCAGCAGCTTGAGGGGGACAGGGATTGGGGGGGCCAACGTCCTGACTTTC. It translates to CASSLRGTGIGGANVLTF.

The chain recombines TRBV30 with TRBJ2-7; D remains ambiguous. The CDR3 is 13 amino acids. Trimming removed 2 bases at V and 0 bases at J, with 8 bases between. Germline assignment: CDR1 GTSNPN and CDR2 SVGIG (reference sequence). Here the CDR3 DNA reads TGTGCCTGGAGTAGTGCTAGCTCCTACGAGCAGTACTTC. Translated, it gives CAWSSASSYEQYF.

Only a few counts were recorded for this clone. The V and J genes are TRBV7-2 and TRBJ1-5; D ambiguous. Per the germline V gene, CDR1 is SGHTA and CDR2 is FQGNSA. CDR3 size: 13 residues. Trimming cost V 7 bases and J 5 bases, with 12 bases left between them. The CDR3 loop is CASKSGGDQPQHF. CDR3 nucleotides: TGTGCCAGCAAATCAGGCGGGGATCAGCCCCAGCATTTT.

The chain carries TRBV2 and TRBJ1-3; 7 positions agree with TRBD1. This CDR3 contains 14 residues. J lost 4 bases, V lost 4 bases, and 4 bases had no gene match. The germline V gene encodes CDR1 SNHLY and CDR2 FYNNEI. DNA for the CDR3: TGTGCCAGCAGTGTACAGGGGTCGGGAAACACCATATATTTT. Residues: CASSVQGSGNTIYF.

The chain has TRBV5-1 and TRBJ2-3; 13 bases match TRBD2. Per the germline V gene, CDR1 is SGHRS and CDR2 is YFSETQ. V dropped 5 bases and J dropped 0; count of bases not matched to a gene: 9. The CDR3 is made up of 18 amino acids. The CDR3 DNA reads TGCGCCAGCAGTCTTAGGACTAGCGGGAGCCCTAGCACAGATACGCAGTATTTT. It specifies CASSLRTSGSPSTDTQYF.

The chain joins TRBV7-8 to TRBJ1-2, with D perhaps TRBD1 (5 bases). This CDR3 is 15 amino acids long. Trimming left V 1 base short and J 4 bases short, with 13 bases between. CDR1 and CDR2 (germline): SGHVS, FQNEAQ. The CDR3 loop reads CASSLVGGTVYGYTF. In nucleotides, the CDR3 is TGTGCCAGCAGCTTAGTCGGGGGGACGGTCTATGGCTACACCTTC.

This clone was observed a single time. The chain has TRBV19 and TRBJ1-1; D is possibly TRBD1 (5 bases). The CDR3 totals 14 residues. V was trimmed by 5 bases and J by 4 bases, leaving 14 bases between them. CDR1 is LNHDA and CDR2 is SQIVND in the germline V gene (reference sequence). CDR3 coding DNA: TGTGCCAGTAGTTTGTCGGGGGTAGGCACTGAAGCTTTCTTT. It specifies CASSLSGVGTEAFF.

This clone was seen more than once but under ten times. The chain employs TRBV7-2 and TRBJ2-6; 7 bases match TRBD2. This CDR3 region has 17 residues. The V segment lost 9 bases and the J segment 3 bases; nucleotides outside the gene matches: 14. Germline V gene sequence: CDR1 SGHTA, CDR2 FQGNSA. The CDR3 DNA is TGTGCCAGTTCTCTGGCGGGAGTGCGAAGTGGGGCCAACGTCCTGACTTTC. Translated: CASSLAGVRSGANVLTF.

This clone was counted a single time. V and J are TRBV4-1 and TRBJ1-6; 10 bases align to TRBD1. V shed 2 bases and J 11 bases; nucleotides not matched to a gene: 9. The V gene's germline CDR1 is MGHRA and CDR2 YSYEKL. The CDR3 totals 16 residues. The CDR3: CASSQTRDRGFPPLHF. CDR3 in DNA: TGCGCCAGCAGCCAAACTAGGGACAGGGGATTTCCACCCCTCCACTTT.

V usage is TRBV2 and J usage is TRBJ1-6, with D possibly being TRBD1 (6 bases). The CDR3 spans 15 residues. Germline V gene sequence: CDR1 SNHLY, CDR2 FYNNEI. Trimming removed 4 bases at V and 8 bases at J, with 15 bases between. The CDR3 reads CASSGQGLGDSPLHF. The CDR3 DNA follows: TGTGCCAGCAGTGGGCAGGGGTTGGGCGATTCACCCCTCCACTTT.

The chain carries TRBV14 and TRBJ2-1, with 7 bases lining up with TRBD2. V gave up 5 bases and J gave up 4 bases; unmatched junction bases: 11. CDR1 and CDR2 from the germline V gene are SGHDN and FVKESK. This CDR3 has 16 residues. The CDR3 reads CASSTLTSEFYNEQFF. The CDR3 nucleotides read TGTGCCAGCAGCACATTAACTAGCGAGTTTTACAATGAGCAGTTCTTC.

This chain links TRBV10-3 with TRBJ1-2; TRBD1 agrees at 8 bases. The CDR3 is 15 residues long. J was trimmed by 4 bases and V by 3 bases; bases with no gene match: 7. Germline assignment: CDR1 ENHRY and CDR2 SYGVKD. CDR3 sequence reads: CAISDSGQGGYGYTF. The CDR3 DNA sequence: TGTGCCATCAGTGACTCTGGACAGGGCGGCTATGGCTACACCTTC.

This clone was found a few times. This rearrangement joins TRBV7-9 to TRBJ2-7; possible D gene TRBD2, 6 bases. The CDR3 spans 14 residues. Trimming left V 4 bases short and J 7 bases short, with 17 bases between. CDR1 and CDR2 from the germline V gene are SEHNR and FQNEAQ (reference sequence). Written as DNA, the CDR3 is TGTGCCAGCAGCTCCTGGGACCGGGGGAGTGAGCAGTACTTC. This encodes CASSSWDRGSEQYF.

CDR3 sequence: CASSLARIGQGVTEAFF. In DNA, the CDR3 is TGTGCCAGCAGCTTGGCCAGGATTGGACAGGGAGTCACTGAAGCTTTCTTT. The chain is built from TRBV5-8 and TRBJ1-1, with 8 positions matching TRBD1. J lost 4 bases, V lost 0 bases, and 11 bases had no gene match. CDR1 and CDR2 from the germline V gene are SGHTS and YDEGEE. The CDR3 runs to 17 residues. The full variable domain, its missing parts supplied by reference TRBV5-8 and TRBJ1-1, is EAGVTQSPTHLIKTRGQQATLRCSPISGHTSVYWYQQALGLGLQFLLWYDEGEERNRGNFPPRFSGRQFPNYSSELNVNALELEDSALYLCASSLARIGQGVTEAFFGQGTRLTVV.

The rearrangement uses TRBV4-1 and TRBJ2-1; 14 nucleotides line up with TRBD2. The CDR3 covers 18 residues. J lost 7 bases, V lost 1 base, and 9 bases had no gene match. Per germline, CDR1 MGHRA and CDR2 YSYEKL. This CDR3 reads CASSQASGTSGRGNEQFF. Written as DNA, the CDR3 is TGCGCCAGCAGCCAAGCCTCCGGGACTAGCGGGAGAGGGAATGAGCAGTTCTTC.

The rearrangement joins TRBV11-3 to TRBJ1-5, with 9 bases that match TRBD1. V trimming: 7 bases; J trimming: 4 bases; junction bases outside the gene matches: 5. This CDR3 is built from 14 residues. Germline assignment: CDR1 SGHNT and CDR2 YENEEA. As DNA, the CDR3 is TGTGCCAGCACCAGGGGACAGGGTAATCAGCCCCAGCATTTT. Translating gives CASTRGQGNQPQHF.